These T cell receptor beta chains were read from a single sample in a study of blood T cell repertoires in COVID-19. Assay: immunoSEQ multiplex PCR; the TCRdb copy retains only in-frame clones and omits some. The sample gives 150,000 to 200,000 clones, roughly 82% of which show up once; around 15% is in the top ten. Sequencing was performed on PBMCs or T cells enriched from blood (not recorded which). The receptors were sampled from a man aged 45-65 years who had recovered from COVID-19. The CDR3 runs from the conserved cysteine through the conserved F or W. The D gene is left open where the match is weak. Clone size, where shown, is once, few, many, or a class for clones that have expanded.

length,V,size,J,D,DNA,CDR3
14,TRBV19,.,TRBJ2-1,TRBD2,TGTGCCAGTAGTGGATCTAGCGGACACAATGAGCAGTTCTTC,CASSGSSGHNEQFF
13,TRBV3-1/TRBV3-2,.,TRBJ1-5,.,TGTGCCAGCAGCCAAGCGTCCGGTCAGCCCCAGCATTTT,CASSQASGQPQHF
16,TRBV4-1,.,TRBJ1-3,.,TGCGCCAGCAGCCAAGAGCCCCCAGGGTTCGGAAACACCATATATTTT,CASSQEPPGFGNTIYF
15,TRBV5-1,.,TRBJ1-2,TRBD1,TGCGCCAGCACCTCGACAGGGCCGGGGAACTATGGCTACACCTTC,CASTSTGPGNYGYTF
14,TRBV6-1,.,TRBJ1-2,.,TGTGCCAGCAGTGAAGCGGGCAGGATCTATGGCTACACCTTC,CASSEAGRIYGYTF
16,TRBV5-6,.,TRBJ2-3,.,TGTGCCAGCAGCTTGGGAGGGGGACCGGGCACAGATACGCAGTATTTT,CASSLGGGPGTDTQYF
15,TRBV4-2,.,TRBJ2-5,TRBD2,TGTGCCAGCAGCTCTACTAGCGGGGAGATTCAGACCCAGTACTTC,CASSSTSGEIQTQYF
17,TRBV19,.,TRBJ1-2,TRBD1,TGTGCCAGTAGTACCGCCTGGGGGGACAGGGACCTCTATGGCTACACCTTC,CASSTAWGDRDLYGYTF
14,TRBV30,.,TRBJ2-2,TRBD2,TGTGCCTATCGCGGGGGGGCGAACACCGGGGAGCTGTTTTTT,CAYRGGANTGELFF
17,TRBV2,.,TRBJ1-3,.,TGTGCCAGCAGTGAACCGCACGACAGCTCCTCTGGAAACACCATATATTTT,CASSEPHDSSSGNTIYF
13,TRBV6-4,.,TRBJ1-1,.,TGTGCCAGCAGCTCACAGGGTCCCACTGAAGCTTTCTTT,CASSSQGPTEAFF
16,TRBV18,.,TRBJ1-5,.,TGTGCCAGCTCACCACGGGCAGTCGATAGCAATCAGCCCCAGCATTTT,CASSPRAVDSNQPQHF
15,TRBV6-6,.,TRBJ1-1,TRBD1,TGTGCCAGCAGTCGTACTACAGGGGGGCTTACTGAAGCTTTCTTT,CASSRTTGGLTEAFF
16,TRBV14,.,TRBJ2-3,TRBD2,TGTGCCAGCAGCCAAGACCAGCGGGGGGGCACAGATACGCAGTATTTT,CASSQDQRGGTDTQYF
12,TRBV29-1,few,TRBJ2-5,.,TGCACCGCGGTCTTAAACCAAGAGACCCAGTACTTC,CTAVLNQETQYF
11,TRBV18,.,TRBJ2-1,TRBD2,TGTGCCAGCTCACGGGGGGGGGAGCAGTTCTTC,CASSRGGEQFF
14,TRBV4-1,.,TRBJ2-5,TRBD2,TGCGCCAGCAGCCAAGAAAGGACTAGCGGTCAAAGTTACTTC,CASSQERTSGQSYF
17,TRBV3-1/TRBV3-2,.,TRBJ2-4,.,TGTGCCAGCAGCCAAGTCCTGGGGCGGGGAGCCAAAAACATTCAGTACTTC,CASSQVLGRGAKNIQYF
18,TRBV19,.,TRBJ2-1,.,TGTGCCAGTAGTATAGATCCACAGGGCACGAGCTCCTACAATGAGCAGTTCTTC,CASSIDPQGTSSYNEQFF
20,TRBV4-1,.,TRBJ1-3,TRBD1,TGCGCCAGCAGCCAAGCCTCCGGGACAGGGGGTATTTTGGCTGGAAACACCATATATTTT,CASSQASGTGGILAGNTIYF
15,TRBV5-1,once,TRBJ2-5,TRBD2,TGCGCCAGCAGCTTGAAGCGGGGGGGCCAAGAGACCCAGTACTTC,CASSLKRGGQETQYF
14,TRBV9,.,TRBJ1-2,.,TGTGCCAGCAGCCCCCGCGGGACGGACTATGGCTACACCTTC,CASSPRGTDYGYTF
15,TRBV27,few,TRBJ2-1,.,TGTGCCAGCAGTTTTATTAGTCCGGGTACCGAGAAAGTGTTCTTC,CASSFISPGTEKVFF
17,TRBV19,.,TRBJ1-1,TRBD1,TGTGCCAGTAGCGCGGGACAGGGGGCGTTGATGGGCACTGAAGCTTTCTTT,CASSAGQGALMGTEAFF
15,TRBV19,.,TRBJ1-2,TRBD1,TGTGCCAGCACCCCGGGACAGGAGTTCAACTATGGCTACACCTTC,CASTPGQEFNYGYTF
14,TRBV7-2,many,TRBJ2-5,.,TGTGCCAGCAGCTTCGACCAAACGGGGGAGACCCAGTACTTC,CASSFDQTGETQYF
10,TRBV28,.,TRBJ2-3,.,TGTGCCAGCGGTAGAGATACGCAGTATTTT,CASGRDTQYF
15,TRBV5-1,.,TRBJ2-1,TRBD2,TGCGCCAGCAGCTTGGGACTAGCGGGGAACAATGAGCAGTTCTTC,CASSLGLAGNNEQFF
14,TRBV28,.,TRBJ1-1,.,TGTGCCAGCAGTTTAATTGGACAGATATACCGAGCTTTCTTT,CASSLIGQIYRAFF
16,TRBV5-1,.,TRBJ2-3,TRBD2,TGCGCCAGCAGCCCCGGGACTAGCGGGGCCACAGATACGCAGTATTTT,CASSPGTSGATDTQYF
15,TRBV27,.,TRBJ2-5,.,TGTGCCAGCAGTTTGTTGGGACACAAGGGGAAGACCCAGTACTTC,CASSLLGHKGKTQYF
14,TRBV5-1,.,TRBJ1-1,TRBD1,TGCGCCAGCAGCGCGGGACAGGGGGTCACTGAAGCTTTCTTT,CASSAGQGVTEAFF
15,TRBV11-3,.,TRBJ1-6,.,TGTGCCAGCAGCTTAGGGCAGGGTGATAATTCACCCCTCCACTTT,CASSLGQGDNSPLHF
15,TRBV11-2,once,TRBJ1-1,.,TGTGCCAGCAGCTTAGGTCGGGCGGGGGTGTCTGAAGCTTTCTTT,CASSLGRAGVSEAFF
17,TRBV11-2,.,TRBJ2-7,TRBD1,TGTGCCAGCAGCTTAAGTGGGACAGGGGGATTCTCCTACGAGCAGTACTTC,CASSLSGTGGFSYEQYF
15,TRBV5-5,.,TRBJ1-6,TRBD1,TGTGCCAGCAGCGACGGGACAGGGAGTAATTCACCCCTCCACTTT,CASSDGTGSNSPLHF
19,TRBV5-4,.,TRBJ2-3,TRBD1,TGTGCCAGCAGCTTGGAGCCCGGGACAGGGATTAGTGGCACAGATACGCAGTATTTT,CASSLEPGTGISGTDTQYF
15,TRBV4-1,.,TRBJ2-2,TRBD1,TGCGCCAGCAGCCGGCGACAGGGGTACACCGGGGAGCTGTTTTTT,CASSRRQGYTGELFF
12,TRBV19,.,TRBJ1-2,.,TGTGCCAGTCTAACAGGTTACTATGGCTACACCTTC,CASLTGYYGYTF
19,TRBV19,.,TRBJ2-6,TRBD1,TGTGCCAGTAGTTTTAGGACAGGGGTGGGCTCGGCTGGGGCCAACGTCCTGACTTTC,CASSFRTGVGSAGANVLTF
14,TRBV5-6,.,TRBJ1-1,.,TGTGCCAGCAGCTTGGCACAGCAGAACACTGAAGCTTTCTTT,CASSLAQQNTEAFF
17,TRBV27,.,TRBJ2-5,TRBD2,TGTGCCAGCAGTTTATCAAGCGGGGGGGCCAGTCGAGAGACCCAGTACTTC,CASSLSSGGASRETQYF
17,TRBV30,.,TRBJ1-6,.,TGTGCCTGGAGTGTAGGGGTGGGAACGTCCTATAATTCACCCCTCCACTTT,CAWSVGVGTSYNSPLHF
15,TRBV4-1,.,TRBJ2-1,.,TGCGCCAGCAGCCAAGTGACACTAGTCTCCCATGAGCAGTTCTTC,CASSQVTLVSHEQFF
17,TRBV27,.,TRBJ2-5,TRBD2,TGTGCCAGCAGTCCCGAGACCCCCTCGCGGGGGGGCGGGACCCAGTACTTC,CASSPETPSRGGGTQYF
16,TRBV15,once,TRBJ1-5,.,TGTGCCACCAGCGGGCTAGACGAGGACTATGGTCAGCCCCAGCATTTT,CATSGLDEDYGQPQHF